This T cell receptor (beta chain) was recorded in a study of cytomegalovirus exposure and HLA in healthy donors. Regarding the study as a whole: Reportedly, TCR beta sequences accurately predicted HLA-A and HLA-B alleles in most subjects.

About this clone: Its antigen remains unidentified.

PCR was performed using 60 Vbeta and 13 Jbeta primers. Generated by immunoSEQ multiplex PCR, the TCRdb table keeps only in-frame clones and is missing some. The profile shows some 220,000 clones, about 89% of them singletons. V shed 2 bases and J shed 2 bases, with 4 bases lying between them. Germline V CDR1 and CDR2: SEHNR, FQNEAQ (reference sequence). There are 12 residues in the CDR3. V gene TRBV7-9 combines with J gene TRBJ2-7; D uncertain. The origin of this receptor is a woman aged 18-29 years in good health and CMV-seronegative. The source material was PBMCs. The CDR3 DNA sequence: TGTGCCAGCAGCTTACCTCCCTACGAGCAGTACTTC. It specifies CASSLPPYEQYF.